These 14 T cell receptor beta chains share one sample of origin, sequenced in a study of chemoradiotherapy in HPV16-positive cancers. Profiling relied on immunoSEQ multiplex PCR, and the TCRdb table lists in-frame clones only, not all of them. The sample includes about 13,000 clones, around 82% of them seen just once. Sequences were derived from blood, sampled from a patient who underwent chemoradiotherapy. The receptor set was obtained from a human donor with HPV-associated anogenital cancer.

J is TRBJ2-3 and V is TRBV5-4, with D hard to call. V was pared by 0 bases and J by 1 base, with 3 bases between. The CDR3 runs 13 residues. CDR1 is SGHNT, CDR2 YYREEE, per germline (reference sequence). CDR3 DNA: TGTGCCAGCAGCTTGGGGCGCACAGATACGCAGTATTTT. Translation: CASSLGRTDTQYF.

The sample holds one count of this clone. The chain employs TRBV5-1 and TRBJ1-1; 12 nucleotides agree with TRBD1. V shed 2 bases, J shed 1 base, and the junction held 6 bases outside the gene matches. The germline CDR1 and CDR2 sequences are SGHRS and YFSETQ. CDR3 length equals 17 residues. The CDR3 reads CASSFTGTGGGNTEAFF. DNA of the CDR3: TGCGCCAGCAGCTTCACCGGGACAGGGGGCGGGAACACTGAAGCTTTCTTT.

V gene TRBV7-6 combines with J gene TRBJ1-1; 10 positions agree with TRBD1. The CDR3 covers 16 residues. CDR1 is SGHVS and CDR2 is FNYEAQ in the germline V gene. The V and J ends lost 3 bases and 1 base, in that order; junction bases with no gene match: 5. CDR3 loop: CASSFSRQGANTEAFF. CDR3 DNA: TGTGCCAGCAGCTTCTCCAGACAGGGGGCGAACACTGAAGCTTTCTTT. Complete variable domain (other parts from reference TRBV7-6 and TRBJ1-1): GAGVSQSPRYKVTKRGQDVALRCDPISGHVSLYWYRQALGQGPEFLTYFNYEAQQDKSGLPNDRFSAERPEGSISTLTIQRTEQRDSAMYRCASSFSRQGANTEAFFGQGTRLTVV.

In this sample, this clone turned up once. The chain is built from TRBV11-1 and TRBJ2-7; unclear D gene. The V gene's germline CDR1 is SGHAT and CDR2 FQDESV (reference sequence). This CDR3 has 13 residues. The V gene lost 0 bases and the J gene lost 3 bases, with 6 bases spanning the gap. The CDR3 sequence: CASSLAPSYEQYV. The DNA of the CDR3 is TGTGCCAGCAGCTTAGCACCGAGCTACGAGCAGTACGTC.

V is TRBV29-1 and J is TRBJ1-3; D unclear. V was trimmed by 4 bases and J by 0 bases, leaving 7 bases between them. The CDR3 covers 13 residues. Germline V gene data show CDR1 as SQVTM and CDR2 as ANQGSEA. CDR3 DNA sequence: TGCAGCGTTGCCAGCCTCTCTGGAAACACCATATATTTT. Protein sequence: CSVASLSGNTIYF.

The chain carries TRBV7-6 and TRBJ1-1; D gene uncertain. There are 15 residues in the CDR3. From germline, CDR1 is SGHVS and CDR2 FNYEAQ. V lost 3 bases and J lost 0, with 11 bases in between. The CDR3 region is CASSLGDGMNTEAFF. The CDR3 nucleotides are TGTGCCAGCAGCTTGGGAGACGGGATGAACACTGAAGCTTTCTTT.

V gene TRBV25-1 combines with J gene TRBJ2-3, with 10 bases lining up with TRBD2. The germline gives CDR1 MGHDK, CDR2 SYGVNS. V was clipped by 5 bases and J by 4 bases; unmatched bases: 3. The CDR3 loop spans 14 amino acids. The CDR3: CASSRSGGADTQYF. CDR3 nucleotides: TGTGCCAGCAGTAGGAGCGGGGGGGCAGATACGCAGTATTTT.

The V and J genes are TRBV7-2 and TRBJ1-2; no clear D. The CDR3 loop spans 18 amino acids. V lost 1 base to trimming and J lost 4 bases, with 22 bases between them. The germline CDR1 and CDR2 sequences are SGHTA and FQGNSA. The CDR3 protein is CASSLVRFVQTGSYGYTF. The CDR3 DNA is TGTGCCAGCAGCTTAGTCCGTTTTGTTCAGACGGGCTCCTATGGCTACACCTTC.

This clone was found once. The V and J genes are TRBV2 and TRBJ2-1; D is unresolved. From germline, CDR1 is SNHLY and CDR2 FYNNEI. CDR3 size: 13 residues. V shed 2 bases and J shed 9 bases, with 11 bases lying between them. The chain's CDR3 is CASSENLDSEQFF. In DNA form, the CDR3 reads TGTGCCAGCAGTGAAAATCTCGATAGTGAGCAGTTCTTC.

The V gene is TRBV19, the J gene TRBJ1-1; D unresolved. The CDR3 is 14 residues long. Germline CDR1 and CDR2: LNHDA and SQIVND (reference sequence). Trimming removed 3 bases from V and 0 bases from J, with 8 bases in between. The CDR3 nucleotides are TGTGCCAGTAGTATCAGCGCCATGAACACTGAAGCTTTCTTT. Protein sequence: CASSISAMNTEAFF. The entire variable domain, with the rest obtained from reference TRBV19 and TRBJ1-1, is as follows: DGGITQSPKYLFRKEGQNVTLSCEQNLNHDAMYWYRQDPGQGLRLIYYSQIVNDFQKGDIAEGYSVSREKKESFPLTVTSAQKNPTAFYLCASSISAMNTEAFFGQGTRLTVV.

The chain combines TRBV18 with TRBJ2-5; D is perhaps TRBD1 (5 bases). Germline V gives CDR1 KGHSH, CDR2 LQKENI. V was clipped by 2 bases and J by 5 bases, with 12 bases between them. The CDR3 has 14 amino acids. CDR3 amino acids: CASSPVRSGETQYF. The CDR3 DNA reads TGTGCCAGCTCACCAGTTCGTTCAGGGGAGACCCAGTACTTC.

V usage is TRBV2 and J usage is TRBJ1-4; the D is unclear. The CDR3 loop spans 16 amino acids. CDR1 is SNHLY, CDR2 FYNNEI, per germline. Trimming cost V 3 bases and J 0 bases, with 11 bases left between them. CDR3 loop: CASSERIVATNEKLFF. The DNA of the CDR3 is TGTGCCAGCAGTGAGAGGATTGTAGCAACTAATGAAAAACTGTTTTTT.

The genes are TRBV30 and TRBJ1-1; tentative D call: TRBD1 (5 bases). Germline V gene lookup returns CDR1 GTSNPN and CDR2 SVGIG (reference sequence). V dropped 2 bases and J dropped 0 bases, with 7 bases sitting between them. The CDR3 spans 13 residues. The CDR3 loop is CAWSRDVNTEAFF. Written as DNA, the CDR3 is TGTGCCTGGAGTCGGGACGTGAACACTGAAGCTTTCTTT.

V usage is TRBV29-1 and J usage is TRBJ1-2; 7 bases map to TRBD1. Germline V lookup: CDR1 SQVTM, CDR2 ANQGSEA. The V gene end was trimmed by 4 bases and the J gene end by 4 bases; junction bases not matched to a gene: 15. The CDR3 is 16 amino acids. CDR3 in amino acids: CSVGRGLGQDFYGYTF. The CDR3 nucleotides read TGCAGCGTTGGGAGGGGGCTCGGACAGGACTTCTATGGCTACACCTTC.